This T cell receptor (beta chain) was recorded in a study of T cells in Graves' hyperthyroidism and ophthalmopathy (dated by TCRdb to the late 2010s). For the wider study: Peripheral blood samples were taken at the time of initial diagnosis, prior to any treatment. Whether ophthalmopathy could be predicted prospectively was tested in an independent validation cohort made up of 18 to 20 hyperthyroidism patients plus 17 patients who later progressed to ophthalmopathy. The approximately 98 discovery patients were randomly divided into training and test sets at a 7:3 ratio. A discovery cohort of around 100 patients, about 43 with Graves' ophthalmopathy and 57 with stable Graves' hyperthyroidism, was used to find distinguishing TCR V-J signatures. Following sampling, methimazole starting at 30 mg daily was given to hyperthyroidism patients, and high-dose intravenous methylprednisolone was given to ophthalmopathy patients. According to the paper, TCR Vbeta CDR3 sequencing was carried out on 135 peripheral blood samples, which came from fewer than 50 ophthalmopathy, approximately 72 hyperthyroidism and 17 progressor patients. Thyroid tissue and blood T-cell repertoires from over 5 Graves' hyperthyroidism patients were also compared in the study. What the study reported, not specific to this receptor: No statistical method was used to set the sample size in advance, and investigators knew the group allocation. Most expanded thyroid clonotypes (frequency above 0.001) were also found in blood, which suggests that blood repertoires may mirror thyroid immune responses. A 13 V-J signature model separated ophthalmopathy from stable hyperthyroidism, with around 88% sensitivity and approximately 81% specificity in cross-validation and 80%/75% in testing. During validation, the model predicted progression to ophthalmopathy a median of about 6.3 months ahead of onset, with 70.59% sensitivity and almost 75% specificity.

The TCR beta CDR3 regions were amplified from RNA transcripts. A first-round RT-PCR of the TCR CDR3 used the HTBI primer set with the Qiagen OneStep RT-PCR kit. The libraries were constructed in a second round of multiplex PCR and then size-selected and purified. Paired-end sequencing of the libraries was performed with 100 bp reads on an Illumina HiSeq2000. The study's own analysis went as follows. SOAPnuke was used to process the raw data, throwing out any read that contained adapters or uncalled bases, had a mean Phred below 15, or lacked an exact constant-primer or identifier match. COPE v1.2.5 was used to merge high-quality paired reads, and clonotypes were defined as unique nucleotide sequences. MiTCR v1.1 was used to align the clonotypes against IMGT TRBV, TRBD and TRBJ reference segments. Analysis was restricted to V-J combinations with a frequency above 0.0001, which covered roughly 99% of repertoires. The TCS score was defined as F50 (clonal expansion) divided by E x V (chaos), with BLOSUM62-based TCRdist calculated between CDR3 peptides within each V-J. Welch's t-statistics and random forest reduced fewer than 550 V-J features to 13, which were used in a naive Bayes classifier (R e1071). TCRdb itself trimmed the public reads at Q25 with fastp, ran MiXCR and retained productive beta chains. One record per CDR3 amino acid sequence lists the most common genes and DNA. In this record, the V and J calls reflect TCRdb's handling and not the investigators' own analysis. This sample holds 450,000 to 500,000 distinct CDR3 sequences; roughly 22% were observed only once. The ten largest clones add up to 45% to 50% of the sample.

A few counts support this clonotype. Its antigen is not yet known. No quality values exist for individual bases; no much larger clone is one base distant. At the junction V is shortened by 2 bases and J by 2 bases; bases outside the gene matches: 8. The CDR3 goes from the cysteine to the phenylalanine over 16 residues. Only the CDR3 region is kept as DNA, spanning 48 bases read in frame from base 1. Via the germline V gene, CDR1 is MNHEY and CDR2 SVGAGI. Ophthalmopathy patients had moderately to severely active disease, with a Clinical Activity Score of 3 or more, a NOSPECS grade of 4 or more, and a disease duration of less than 3 months. The study excluded patients with uncontrolled infections, other autoimmune diseases, pregnancy or lactation. Diagnoses were based on clinical symptoms, serum thyroxine and TRAb, thyroid ultrasound and orbital computed tomography. PBMCs were isolated from 7.5 to 10 ml of fresh peripheral blood by Ficoll-Paque density gradient centrifugation. Trizol reagent was used to extract total RNA, and RNA quality was then checked on an Agilent 2100 Bioanalyzer.

The TCR originated in a woman in her sixties or seventies with Graves' ophthalmopathy. The source material was blood. The sequence joins TRBV6-5 to TRBJ2-7; a stretch of 8 junction bases matches TRBD2. The CDR3 corresponds to CASSYPQAGAPYEQYF. The DNA sequence is as follows: TGTGCCAGCAGTTACCCGCAAGCGGGAGCACCCTACGAGCAGTACTTC.